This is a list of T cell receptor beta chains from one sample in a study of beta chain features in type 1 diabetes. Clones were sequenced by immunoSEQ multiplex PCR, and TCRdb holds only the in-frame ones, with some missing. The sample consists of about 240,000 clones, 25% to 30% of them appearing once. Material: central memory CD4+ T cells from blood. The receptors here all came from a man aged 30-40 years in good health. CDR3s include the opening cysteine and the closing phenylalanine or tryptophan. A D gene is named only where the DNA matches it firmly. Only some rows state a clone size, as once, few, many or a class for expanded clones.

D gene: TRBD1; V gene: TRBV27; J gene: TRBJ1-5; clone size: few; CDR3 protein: CASSLSSRGAQPQHF; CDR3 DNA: TGTGCCAGCAGTTTATCCAGCAGGGGGGCTCAGCCCCAGCATTTT
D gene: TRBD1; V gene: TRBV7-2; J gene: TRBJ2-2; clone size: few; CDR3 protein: CASSLAGARQGAGELFF; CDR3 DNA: TGTGCCAGCAGCTTAGCGGGAGCGAGACAGGGGGCCGGGGAGCTGTTTTTT
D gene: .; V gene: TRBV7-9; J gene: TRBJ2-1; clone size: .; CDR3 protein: CASSLARYEQFF; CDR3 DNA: TGTGCCAGCAGCTTAGCGCGGTATGAGCAGTTCTTC
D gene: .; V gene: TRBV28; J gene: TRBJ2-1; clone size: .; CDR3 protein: CASHSRLDSYNEQFF; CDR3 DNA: TGTGCCAGCCATTCCCGACTCGATTCCTACAATGAGCAGTTCTTC
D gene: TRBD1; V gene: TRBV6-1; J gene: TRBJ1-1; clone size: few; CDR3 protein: CASSFPGQGNTEAFF; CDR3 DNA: TGTGCCAGCAGTTTTCCGGGACAGGGTAACACTGAAGCTTTCTTT
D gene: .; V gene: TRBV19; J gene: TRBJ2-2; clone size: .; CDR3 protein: CASSTRTRELFF; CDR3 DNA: TGTGCCAGTAGTACACGGACCCGGGAGCTGTTTTTT
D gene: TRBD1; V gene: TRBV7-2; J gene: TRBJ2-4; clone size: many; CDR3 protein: CASSPGPDRVLVQYF; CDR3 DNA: TGTGCCAGCAGCCCAGGCCCGGACAGGGTGCTTGTTCAGTACTTC
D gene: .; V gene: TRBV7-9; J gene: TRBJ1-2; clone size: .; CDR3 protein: CASSLALGRGYTF; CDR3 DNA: TGTGCCAGCAGCTTAGCGCTGGGTCGGGGCTACACCTTC
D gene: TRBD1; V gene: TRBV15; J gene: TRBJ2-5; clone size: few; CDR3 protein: CATSRVQGPLQETQYF; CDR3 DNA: TGTGCCACCAGCAGAGTACAGGGGCCCCTCCAAGAGACCCAGTACTTC
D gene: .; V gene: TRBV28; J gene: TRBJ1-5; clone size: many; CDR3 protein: CASSLRRDQPQHF; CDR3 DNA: TGTGCCAGCAGTTTGCGAAGGGATCAGCCCCAGCATTTT
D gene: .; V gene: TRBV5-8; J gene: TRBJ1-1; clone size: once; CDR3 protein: CASSPQSKGTEAFF; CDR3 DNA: TGTGCCAGCAGCCCTCAGTCGAAAGGGACTGAAGCTTTCTTT
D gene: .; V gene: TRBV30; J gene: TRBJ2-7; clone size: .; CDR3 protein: CAWRGRTPPYEQYF; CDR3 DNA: TGTGCCTGGAGGGGAAGGACCCCCCCCTACGAGCAGTACTTC
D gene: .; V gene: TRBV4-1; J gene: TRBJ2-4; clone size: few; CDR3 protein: CASSQDRVNIQYF; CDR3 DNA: TGCGCCAGCAGCCAAGATAGGGTGAACATTCAGTACTTC
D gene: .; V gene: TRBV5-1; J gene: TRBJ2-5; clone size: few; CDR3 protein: CASSPRDAETQYF; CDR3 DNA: TGCGCCAGCAGCCCGCGGGACGCGGAGACCCAGTACTTC